This T cell receptor (beta chain) came from a study of beta chain features in type 1 diabetes. Findings and limits, study-wide: Shorter TCRB CDR3s, moderately but significantly so, were found in Type 1 diabetes patients in all four CD4+ subsets.

Since all of the isolated RNA was reverse transcribed, expressed TCRB transcripts were what got sequenced. Method: immunoSEQ multiplex PCR; TCRdb's copy keeps in-frame clones and lacks some. Of some 350,000 clones listed, 9.5% to 10% are singletons. On this clone itself: Its antigen is not known.

Germline V gives CDR1 SEHNR, CDR2 FQNEAQ (reference sequence). This CDR3 has 16 residues. J lost 5 bases, V lost 4 bases, and 10 bases had no gene match. The sequenced material came from central memory CD4+ T cells from blood. This clonotype was sampled from a man aged 25 to 45 with type 1 diabetes. V usage is TRBV7-9 and J usage is TRBJ1-5; TRBD1 matches at 8 bases. This CDR3 is CASSSRGQGFDQPQHF. The DNA for the CDR3 is TGTGCCAGCAGCTCACGAGGACAGGGTTTTGATCAGCCCCAGCATTTT.